This T cell receptor (beta chain) is from a study of T cells in Graves' hyperthyroidism and ophthalmopathy. Study conclusions and caveats: Most thyroid clonotypes with frequency above 0.001 were detected in blood.

A word on this clonotype: Its cognate antigen is unknown. The junction does not match germline at one end; this may be a read error.

CDR1 and CDR2 (germline): MGHDK, SYGVNS. The CDR3 consists of 14 residues. Newly diagnosed hyperthyroidism patients aged 18 to 65 years had disease lasting under 2 months. Authors of the study amplified TCR beta CDR3 regions from RNA transcripts. HTBI primers were used for first-round RT-PCR of the TCR CDR3. TCRdb passed the multiplex PCR reads through MiXCR, listing each CDR3 protein once. The table shows about 540,000 distinct CDR3 sequences, with roughly 50% occurring only once. The receptor comes from a woman aged 18-30 years with Graves' hyperthyroidism. The chain is built from TRBV25-1 and TRBJ2-2, with a possible D match to TRBD1 (5 bases). Source material: peripheral blood or thyroid tissue (not recorded which). The CDR3 bases are TGCGCCAGCAGGCAGGGTACGAGAGTCGGGGAGCTGTTTTTT. It codes for CASRQGTRVGELFF.